This T cell receptor beta chain was found in a study of T cell responses to AZD1222 COVID-19 vaccine. Generated by immunoSEQ multiplex PCR, the TCRdb table keeps only in-frame clones and is missing some. This table holds roughly 130,000 clones, roughly 94% found once. V was clipped by 5 bases and J by 4 bases, with 14 bases between them. Germline CDR1 is MDHEN and CDR2 is SYDVKM. CDR3 size: 14 residues. Study findings and constraints: The donors showed a predominance of white British ancestry and of females, with possible underestimation of clonal diversity. Only a handful of AZD1222 recipients, several in all, had baseline seropositivity.

Comments on this clone: Its target is unknown.

The clonotype was recovered from an adult in good health. This chain connects TRBV28 to TRBJ1-1; a possible D gene is TRBD1 (5 bases). Sequencing was performed on peripheral blood, taken on day 0 of AZD1222 vaccination. CDR3 region: CASSVGTYSTEAFF. CDR3 coding DNA: TGTGCCAGCAGTGTAGGGACCTATAGCACTGAAGCTTTCTTT.